Listed here are 7 T cell receptor beta chains from one sample, sequenced in a study of blood T cell repertoires in COVID-19. Some clones are missing from TCRdb's copy, which holds only in-frame ones; the method was immunoSEQ multiplex PCR. The sample lists a few hundred thousand clones, about four fifths occurring once. Sequencing input: PBMCs or T cells enriched from blood (not recorded which). These receptors were collected from a woman in her forties or fifties who had recovered from COVID-19.

This clone was counted only a few times. The CDR3 region is CASSVGVQRETQYF. CDR3 coding DNA: TGTGCCAGCAGCGTTGGGGTCCAGCGGGAGACCCAGTACTTC. This chain uses TRBV9 with TRBJ2-5, with TRBD2 as a possible D gene (5 bases). The ends were cut back, 2 bases at V and 5 bases at J, with 13 bases in the middle. Germline V gene lookup returns CDR1 SGDLS and CDR2 YYNGEE. This CDR3 contains 14 residues. Looking up the rest from reference TRBV9 and TRBJ2-5 gives the full variable domain: DSGVTQTPKHLITATGQRVTLRCSPRSGDLSVYWYQQSLDQGLQFLIQYYNGEERAKGNILERFSAQQFPDLHSELNLSSLELGDSALYFCASSVGVQRETQYFGPGTRLLVL.

The chain links TRBV5-4 to TRBJ1-2; 8 bases line up with TRBD1. CDR1 and CDR2 from the germline V gene are SGHNT and YYREEE (reference sequence). The CDR3 consists of 15 residues. Trimming removed 4 bases from V and 8 bases from J; junction bases left unmatched: 13. The CDR3 is CASSGGFGDRIGYTF. Written as DNA, the CDR3 is TGTGCCAGCAGCGGGGGCTTCGGGGACAGGATCGGCTACACCTTC.

V gene TRBV27 combines with J gene TRBJ2-7; possibly TRBD1 for D (5 bases). This CDR3 contains 12 residues. The germline V and J ends were trimmed by 8 bases and 3 bases, with 11 bases remaining between them. Germline-derived CDR1 and CDR2 are MNHEY and SMNVEV (reference sequence). This CDR3 reads CASGADRYEQYF. Written as DNA, the CDR3 is TGTGCCAGCGGGGCAGACCGCTACGAGCAGTACTTC.

This clone was observed a single time. The rearrangement uses TRBV7-2 and TRBJ1-1; TRBD1 is a possible D gene (5 bases). Trimming took off 5 bases at V and 5 bases at J, with 12 bases between the two ends. The CDR3 sequence is 13 residues long. From germline, CDR1 is SGHTA and CDR2 FQGNSA. CDR3: CASSGTPKTEAFF. Written as DNA, the CDR3 is TGTGCCAGCAGCGGGACTCCCAAGACTGAAGCTTTCTTT.

This clone has just one count. The V gene is TRBV9, the J gene TRBJ2-2; 7 bases match TRBD2. The junction had 3 bases not matched to a gene; V was cut back by 0 bases and J by 7 bases. Germline CDR1 reads SGDLS; CDR2 reads YYNGEE. The CDR3 is 14 residues long. The CDR3 DNA reads TGTGCCAGCAGCGTAGGTCTAGCGGACGGGGAGCTGTTTTTT. It yields the protein CASSVGLADGELFF.

The CDR3 coding sequence is TGCGCCAGCAGCTTGGCGGTGGGCAATCAGCCCCAGCATTTT. It encodes CASSLAVGNQPQHF. The V call is TRBV5-1, the J call TRBJ1-5; D unresolved. Germline CDR1 is SGHRS and CDR2 is YFSETQ. V shed 0 bases and J shed 2 bases, with 6 bases lying between them. The CDR3 extends over 14 amino acids.

CDR3 nucleotide sequence: TGCAGCGTTCGTCCTAGCGGATCAGATACGCAGTATTTT. This codes for CSVRPSGSDTQYF. This chain uses TRBV29-1 with TRBJ2-3; 7 bases match TRBD2. In germline, CDR1 is SQVTM, CDR2 ANQGSEA. The CDR3 consists of 13 residues. Germline trimming cut 5 bases from V and 4 bases from J; bases unmatched to any gene: 6.